The rows below give T cell receptor beta chains drawn from one sample of a study of blood T cell repertoires in COVID-19. The repertoire was sequenced with immunoSEQ multiplex PCR; TCRdb's copy has only in-frame clones and lacks some. The top ten clones hold about 2% of a sample with roughly 35,000 clones, roughly 87% of them seen once. The sequenced material came from peripheral blood. Receptors were obtained from a man aged 50 or older with active or convalescent COVID-19. Each CDR3 is given with its conserved first and last residue. The D gene is left open where the match is weak. Where a row states a size, it is once, few, many or the class of an expanded clone; other rows omit it.

DNA | CDR3 | J | size | V | D | length
TGCGCCAGCTCCTTAGGGGCTAGCGGGAGCACCACAGATACGCAGTATTTT | CASSLGASGSTTDTQYF | TRBJ2-3 | . | TRBV5-1 | TRBD2 | 17
TGCGCCAGCAGTGAGTCTCCTACCTACAATGAGCAGTTCTTC | CASSESPTYNEQFF | TRBJ2-1 | . | TRBV10-1 | . | 14
TGTGCCAGCAGCGTAGAACCTTATGCGGGAGCGGTCGGCAATGAGCAGTTCTTC | CASSVEPYAGAVGNEQFF | TRBJ2-1 | . | TRBV9 | TRBD2 | 18
TGCGCCAGCAGCCAAGACCCCAGCGGGAGAGGATACAATGAGCAGTTCTTC | CASSQDPSGRGYNEQFF | TRBJ2-1 | . | TRBV4-3 | TRBD2 | 17
TGCGCCAGCAGCTTGAGCCATGAGCAGTTCTTC | CASSLSHEQFF | TRBJ2-1 | . | TRBV5-1 | . | 11
TGCGCCAGCAGCTTGGTAGGGGGACAGCTCACAGATACGCAGTATTTT | CASSLVGGQLTDTQYF | TRBJ2-3 | . | TRBV5-1 | TRBD1 | 16
TGTGCCAGCAGCCCCCGGGACAGGGGGCCTATATCTGGAAACACCATATATTTT | CASSPRDRGPISGNTIYF | TRBJ1-3 | . | TRBV9 | TRBD1 | 18
TGTGCCAGCAGCTCCCCAGGTTCCTACAATGAGCAGTTCTTC | CASSSPGSYNEQFF | TRBJ2-1 | few | TRBV7-2 | . | 14
TGTGCCAGCAGCTTGACAGGGGGCAGGGAGACCCAGTACTTC | CASSLTGGRETQYF | TRBJ2-5 | . | TRBV5-4 | TRBD1 | 14
TGTGCCAGCAGCTTATTCACCGAGGCGGAGACCCAGTACTTC | CASSLFTEAETQYF | TRBJ2-5 | few | TRBV7-9 | . | 14
TGTGCCAGTAGTATAGGGACTAGCGGGATGTACGAGCAGTACTTC | CASSIGTSGMYEQYF | TRBJ2-7 | . | TRBV19 | TRBD2 | 15
TGTGCCAGCCGCCTGGGCGGGAGAATCTACGAGCAGTACTTC | CASRLGGRIYEQYF | TRBJ2-7 | few | TRBV28 | TRBD2 | 14
TGCGCCAGCAGCCCGACAGGGCTGGGGGTTTTGAACACTGAAGCTTTCTTT | CASSPTGLGVLNTEAFF | TRBJ1-1 | . | TRBV5-1 | TRBD1 | 17
TGTGCCAGCAGCCCACCCGGGGTATACACCGGGGAGCTGTTTTTT | CASSPPGVYTGELFF | TRBJ2-2 | . | TRBV11-3 | . | 15
TGTGCCATCAGTGAGTCCGGGACAGATGGCTACACCTTC | CAISESGTDGYTF | TRBJ1-2 | . | TRBV10-3 | TRBD1 | 13
TGTGCCAGCAGTAAGGGGGTATTTACCTACGAGCAGTACTTC | CASSKGVFTYEQYF | TRBJ2-7 | . | TRBV27 | . | 14
TGTGCCAGCAGCTTAGCGTCCTGGGACAGGGCAACAGATACGCAGTATTTT | CASSLASWDRATDTQYF | TRBJ2-3 | . | TRBV11-2 | TRBD1 | 17
TGTGCCATCAGTGTACAGTACCGCACAGATACGCAGTATTTT | CAISVQYRTDTQYF | TRBJ2-3 | . | TRBV10-3 | . | 14
TGCGCCAGCAGTGAGTCTCCTAGCGGGAGCACCCACGAGCAGTACTTC | CASSESPSGSTHEQYF | TRBJ2-7 | . | TRBV10-2 | TRBD2 | 16
TGCGCCAGCAGCCAAAAAAGTTATGGACTGAACACCGGGGAGCTGTTTTTT | CASSQKSYGLNTGELFF | TRBJ2-2 | . | TRBV4-3 | . | 17
TGTGCCAGCAAGACAGGCACAAGCTCCTACGAGCAGTACTTC | CASKTGTSSYEQYF | TRBJ2-7 | . | TRBV28 | . | 14
TGTGCCAGCAGCTTAGAAAGTAGGGGTCCCCAGTACTTC | CASSLESRGPQYF | TRBJ2-5 | . | TRBV7-2 | . | 13
TGTGCCAGCAGCAGGGACTTACAAGAGACCCAGTACTTC | CASSRDLQETQYF | TRBJ2-5 | . | TRBV5-6 | . | 13
TGCGCCAGCAGTGGAGGGACTAGCGGGTTAGATACGCAGTATTTT | CASSGGTSGLDTQYF | TRBJ2-3 | . | TRBV10-1 | TRBD2 | 15
TGCGCCAGCAGCCCCCCAGGACAGGGCCCGAACACTGAAGCTTTCTTT | CASSPPGQGPNTEAFF | TRBJ1-1 | . | TRBV5-1 | TRBD1 | 16
TGCGCCAGCACCCTCGGGGGGTCGGGTTCACCCCTCCACTTT | CASTLGGSGSPLHF | TRBJ1-6 | . | TRBV5-1 | . | 14
TGTGCCAGTAGTCCAAGGACAGGGGGCGCAGGTGGCTACACCTTC | CASSPRTGGAGGYTF | TRBJ1-2 | . | TRBV19 | TRBD1 | 15
TGCGCCAGCAGCTACGGACTCTATACCCCAAACACCGGGGAGCTGTTTTTT | CASSYGLYTPNTGELFF | TRBJ2-2 | . | TRBV5-1 | . | 17
TGTGCCAGCAGCGCGGGACGGAGCTCTGGAAACACCATATATTTT | CASSAGRSSGNTIYF | TRBJ1-3 | . | TRBV7-9 | . | 15
TGTGCCAGCAGTCCGGACAGGGGGCGAACCTACGAGCAGTACTTC | CASSPDRGRTYEQYF | TRBJ2-7 | . | TRBV28 | TRBD1 | 15
TGTGCCAGCAGTTTATCGGCAGCCTACAATGAGCAGTTCTTC | CASSLSAAYNEQFF | TRBJ2-1 | . | TRBV27 | . | 14
TGCAGCGTTGTAGTACAGGGGGGCGGTCAGCCCCAGCATTTT | CSVVVQGGGQPQHF | TRBJ1-5 | . | TRBV29-1 | TRBD1 | 14
TGTGCCAGCTCGCGACAGGGCACGGGGGATGAGCAGTTCTTC | CASSRQGTGDEQFF | TRBJ2-1 | . | TRBV18 | . | 14
TGTGCCAGCAGTTATTGGTCAAGGGGTGAGCAGTTCTTC | CASSYWSRGEQFF | TRBJ2-1 | few | TRBV6-5 | . | 13
TGCGCCAGCAGCTTGCGGACAGGGAGCGACGAGCAGTACTTC | CASSLRTGSDEQYF | TRBJ2-7 | . | TRBV5-1 | TRBD1 | 14
TGTGCCAGCAGCTTGACAGGGTGGAGGGCTGAGCAGTTCTTC | CASSLTGWRAEQFF | TRBJ2-1 | . | TRBV7-9 | . | 14
TGTGCCAGCCAGGACAGGGGTAACACTGAAGCTTTCTTT | CASQDRGNTEAFF | TRBJ1-1 | . | TRBV25-1 | TRBD1 | 13
TGTGCCAGCAGCGCCCTTGGAGGGCGTCAAATGGATACGCAGTATTTT | CASSALGGRQMDTQYF | TRBJ2-3 | . | TRBV9 | . | 16
TGTGCCAGCAGTTTATGGTCGTCAGGGGATGACTATGGCTACACCTTC | CASSLWSSGDDYGYTF | TRBJ1-2 | medium-sized | TRBV28 | . | 16
TGTGCCAGTAGTGCCGGACTAGCGGTATACAATGAGCAGTTCTTC | CASSAGLAVYNEQFF | TRBJ2-1 | . | TRBV19 | TRBD2 | 15
TGCGCCAGCAGCCAAGATTCGACAGGAAAAAACATTCAGTACTTC | CASSQDSTGKNIQYF | TRBJ2-4 | few | TRBV4-3 | . | 15
TGTGCCACCAGTGCGTGGACAGGAGCCCATACAGATACGCAGTATTTT | CATSAWTGAHTDTQYF | TRBJ2-3 | . | TRBV24-1 | TRBD1 | 16
TGTGCCAGCTCACCAGGAGGACCTGGGTATCAGCCCCAGCATTTT | CASSPGGPGYQPQHF | TRBJ1-5 | . | TRBV18 | . | 15
TGTGCCAGCACCCCGGGACTAGCGGTAAACACAGATACGCAGTATTTT | CASTPGLAVNTDTQYF | TRBJ2-3 | . | TRBV28 | TRBD2 | 16
TGTGCCAGCAGCAAAGGGCCCTTAGGAGGGAGAAACACCATATATTTT | CASSKGPLGGRNTIYF | TRBJ1-3 | . | TRBV21-1 | . | 16
TGCGCCAGCACCACAACCGGGACAACTTACAATGAGCAGTTCTTC | CASTTTGTTYNEQFF | TRBJ2-1 | . | TRBV10-2 | . | 15
TGCGCCAGCAGCCACGTTGACCAAGAGACCCAGTACTTC | CASSHVDQETQYF | TRBJ2-5 | . | TRBV4-1 | . | 13
TGTGCCAGCAGTTTATTAGGACTAGCGGGAGTGATCACCGGGGAGCTGTTTTTT | CASSLLGLAGVITGELFF | TRBJ2-2 | . | TRBV28 | TRBD2 | 18
TGTGCCAGCAGCACCCGACAGGGGGCTAATGAAAAACTGTTTTTT | CASSTRQGANEKLFF | TRBJ1-4 | . | TRBV28 | TRBD1 | 15
TGTGCCAGCAGCCAAAGAGAGGGCTCGGGGGCCCAGCATTTT | CASSQREGSGAQHF | TRBJ1-5 | . | TRBV3-1/TRBV3-2 | . | 14
TGTGCCAGCAGTTCGGCCCGACTAGCGGGAACCTACAATGAGCAGTTCTTC | CASSSARLAGTYNEQFF | TRBJ2-1 | . | TRBV28 | TRBD2 | 17
TGTGCCAGCAGTGTCCGAGCGGGAGATTTAGCAGATACGCAGTATTTT | CASSVRAGDLADTQYF | TRBJ2-3 | few | TRBV6-4 | TRBD2 | 16
TGCGCCAGCAGCGGATTAGCGGGAGTAGGATCCTACAATGAGCAGTTCTTC | CASSGLAGVGSYNEQFF | TRBJ2-1 | . | TRBV4-3 | TRBD2 | 17
TGTGCCAGCAACCCTATAAAATTCTACGAGCAGTACTTC | CASNPIKFYEQYF | TRBJ2-7 | . | TRBV6-2/TRBV6-3 | . | 13
TGTGCCAGCAGCGTAGCTGTCGGGGAGGGTTTTAAGCAGTACTTC | CASSVAVGEGFKQYF | TRBJ2-7 | . | TRBV9 | TRBD2 | 15
TGTGCCAGCAGCTTAGGACAGGACGAAAAACTGTTTTTT | CASSLGQDEKLFF | TRBJ1-4 | . | TRBV5-4 | TRBD1 | 13
TGTGCCAGCAGCCAAGAGAGGGATAGCTCCTACGAGCAGTACTTC | CASSQERDSSYEQYF | TRBJ2-7 | once | TRBV4-2 | . | 15
TGCGCCAGCAGCTTGATGGCTAGCGGGACAAATACGCAGTATTTT | CASSLMASGTNTQYF | TRBJ2-3 | . | TRBV5-1 | TRBD2 | 15
TGTGCCAGCAGTTTGGAGTGGCGTTACTCTAATGAAAAACTGTTTTTT | CASSLEWRYSNEKLFF | TRBJ1-4 | . | TRBV28 | . | 16